These 9 T cell receptor beta chains came from one sample sequenced in a study of cytomegalovirus exposure and HLA in healthy donors. Primers included in the PCR were 60 Vbeta and 13 Jbeta primers. The method was immunoSEQ multiplex PCR; TCRdb's version includes in-frame clones alone and lacks a portion of them. The sample totals 50,000 or so clones; its top ten clones hold around 10%. The sequencing input was PBMCs. The receptors come from a man over 45 in good health and CMV-seropositive.

CDR3 coding DNA: TGTGCCAGCAGGGGCGGGAGTTTGGGTGAGCAGTACTTC. This gives the protein CASRGGSLGEQYF. This rearrangement joins TRBV2 to TRBJ2-7, with TRBD2 identical over 7 bases. There are 13 residues in the CDR3. Trimming cost V 6 bases and J 7 bases; bases outside gene matches: 9. CDR1 and CDR2 (germline): SNHLY, FYNNEI.

The chain joins TRBV29-1 to TRBJ1-5, with D tentatively TRBD1 (6 bases). Per the germline V gene, CDR1 is SQVTM and CDR2 is ANQGSEA. CDR3 length: 15 amino acids. The V end lost 6 bases, the J end lost 0 bases, and 15 bases lay between the germline ends. DNA for the CDR3: TGCAGCGTGGGACATGGGAGTAATAGCAATCAGCCCCAGCATTTT. This codes for CSVGHGSNSNQPQHF.

V usage is TRBV5-3 and J usage is TRBJ2-5; the D gene is possibly TRBD1 (6 bases). TRBV5-3 is noted as an ORF with a role that remains uncertain. The CDR3 runs 15 residues. Trimming shortened V by 3 bases and J by 4 bases, and 16 bases separated the two germline ends. The CDR3 coding sequence is TGTGCCAGAAGCTCCTGGGGGCAGAGGGCAGAGACCCAGTACTTC. It codes for CARSSWGQRAETQYF.

This rearrangement joins TRBV9 to TRBJ2-5; 8 positions agree with TRBD2. Per germline, CDR1 SGDLS and CDR2 YYNGEE. The V gene end was trimmed by 0 bases and the J gene end by 5 bases; junction bases not matched to a gene: 6. This CDR3 spans 15 amino acids. The CDR3: CASSVAGGLRETQYF. The CDR3 DNA sequence: TGTGCCAGCAGCGTAGCGGGGGGGCTCCGGGAGACCCAGTACTTC.

V gene TRBV29-1 combines with J gene TRBJ2-4; weak D call: TRBD1 (5 bases). The germline V gene encodes CDR1 SQVTM and CDR2 ANQGSEA. The CDR3 is 12 amino acids. The V and J ends lost 2 bases and 6 bases respectively, with 8 bases between them. CDR3 protein: CSVEKGINIQYF. The CDR3 DNA follows: TGCAGCGTTGAAAAGGGGATAAACATTCAGTACTTC.

The J gene is TRBJ2-2, the V gene TRBV18; 7 bases are shared with TRBD1. After removal of 3 bases from V and 2 bases from J, the junction contained 3 bases not matched to a gene. From germline, CDR1 is KGHSH and CDR2 LQKENI. The CDR3 totals 15 residues. The chain's CDR3 is CASSPGQINTGELFF. The CDR3 DNA sequence: TGTGCCAGCTCACCGGGACAGATAAACACCGGGGAGCTGTTTTTT.

To note about this clone: One junction end does not reproduce the germline sequence, and a read error may be involved. This rearrangement joins TRBV29-1 to TRBJ2-4; weak D call: TRBD1 (6 bases). Germline V CDR1 and CDR2: SQVTM, ANQGSEA. The CDR3 is 16 residues long. CDR3 region: CSVGTIQGLSKNLQYF. CDR3 DNA sequence: TGCAGCGTTGGCACGATTCAGGGGCTCTCAAAAAACCTTCAGTACTTC.

V usage is TRBV6-5 and J usage is TRBJ1-3, with a weak D call TRBD1 (5 bases). Looked up from germline, CDR1 is MNHEY and CDR2 is SVGAGI. Trimming shortened V by 4 bases and J by 3 bases, and 13 bases separated the two germline ends. There are 15 residues in the CDR3. CDR3 amino acids: CASSSRRGGGNTIYF. DNA of the CDR3: TGTGCCAGCAGTTCACGACGGGGGGGTGGAAACACCATATATTTT.

The CDR3 nucleotides read TGTGCCAGTAGTAACCGGGACATCTATGGCTACACCTTC. This encodes CASSNRDIYGYTF. J is TRBJ1-2 and V is TRBV19; a possible D gene is TRBD1 (6 bases). Trimming shortened V by 4 bases and J by 4 bases, and 10 bases separated the two germline ends. The CDR3 runs to 13 residues. CDR1 and CDR2 from the germline V gene are LNHDA and SQIVND (reference sequence).